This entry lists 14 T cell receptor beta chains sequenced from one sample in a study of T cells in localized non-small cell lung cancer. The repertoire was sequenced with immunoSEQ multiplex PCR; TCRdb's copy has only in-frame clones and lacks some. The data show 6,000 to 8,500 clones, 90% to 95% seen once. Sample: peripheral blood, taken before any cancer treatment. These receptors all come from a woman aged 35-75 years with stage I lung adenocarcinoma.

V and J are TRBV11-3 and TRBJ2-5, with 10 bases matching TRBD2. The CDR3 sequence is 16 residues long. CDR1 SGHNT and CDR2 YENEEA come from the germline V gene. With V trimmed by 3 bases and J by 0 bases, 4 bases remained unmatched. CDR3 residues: CASSLGLAGDQETQYF. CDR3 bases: TGTGCCAGCAGCTTGGGGCTAGCGGGAGACCAAGAGACCCAGTACTTC.

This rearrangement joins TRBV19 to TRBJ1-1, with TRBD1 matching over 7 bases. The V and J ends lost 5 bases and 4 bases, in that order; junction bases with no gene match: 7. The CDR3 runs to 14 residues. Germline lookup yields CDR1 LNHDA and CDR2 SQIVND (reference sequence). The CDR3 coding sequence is TGTGCCAGTAGTCGCGACAGGGATCGCACTGAAGCTTTCTTT. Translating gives CASSRDRDRTEAFF.

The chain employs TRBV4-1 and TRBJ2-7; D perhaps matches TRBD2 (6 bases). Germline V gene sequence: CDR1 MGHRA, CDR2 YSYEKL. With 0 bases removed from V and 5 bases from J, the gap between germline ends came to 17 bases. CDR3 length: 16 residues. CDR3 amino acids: CASSQELGGMADEQYF. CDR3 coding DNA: TGCGCCAGCAGCCAAGAGTTGGGCGGGATGGCGGACGAGCAGTACTTC.

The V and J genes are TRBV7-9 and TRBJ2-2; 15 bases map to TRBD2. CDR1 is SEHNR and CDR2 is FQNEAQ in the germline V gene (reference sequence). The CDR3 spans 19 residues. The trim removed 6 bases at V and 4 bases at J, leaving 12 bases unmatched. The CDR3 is CASSPPGLAGGRRTGELFF. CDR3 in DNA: TGTGCCAGCAGTCCCCCGGGACTAGCGGGGGGACGACGCACCGGGGAGCTGTTTTTT.

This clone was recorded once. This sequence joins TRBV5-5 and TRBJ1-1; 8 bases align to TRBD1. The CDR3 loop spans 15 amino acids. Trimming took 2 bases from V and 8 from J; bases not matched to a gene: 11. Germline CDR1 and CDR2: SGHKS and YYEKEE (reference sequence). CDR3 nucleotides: TGTGCCAGCAGCTTTGGACAGGGCTGGCAGCAAGAAGCTTTCTTT. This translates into CASSFGQGWQQEAFF.

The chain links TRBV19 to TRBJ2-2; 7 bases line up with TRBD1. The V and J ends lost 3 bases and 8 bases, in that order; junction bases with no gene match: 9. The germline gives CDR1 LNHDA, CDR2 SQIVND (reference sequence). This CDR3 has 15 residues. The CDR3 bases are TGTGCCAGTAGTATTACCACAGGGGCCCAGGGGGAGCTGTTTTTT. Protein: CASSITTGAQGELFF.

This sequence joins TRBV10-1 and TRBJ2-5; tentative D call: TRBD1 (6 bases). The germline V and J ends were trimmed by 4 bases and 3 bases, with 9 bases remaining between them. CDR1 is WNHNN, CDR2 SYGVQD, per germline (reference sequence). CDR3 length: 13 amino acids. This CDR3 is CASSGQVKETQYF. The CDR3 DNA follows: TGCGCCAGCAGTGGACAGGTTAAAGAGACCCAGTACTTC.

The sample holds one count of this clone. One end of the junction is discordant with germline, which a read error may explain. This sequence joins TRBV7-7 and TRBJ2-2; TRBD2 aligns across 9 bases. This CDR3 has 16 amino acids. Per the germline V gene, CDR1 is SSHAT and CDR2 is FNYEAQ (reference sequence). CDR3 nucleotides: TGTGCTAGCAGCCCTAAGCGGGAGGCGAACACCGGGGAGCTGTTTTTT. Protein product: CASSPKREANTGELFF.

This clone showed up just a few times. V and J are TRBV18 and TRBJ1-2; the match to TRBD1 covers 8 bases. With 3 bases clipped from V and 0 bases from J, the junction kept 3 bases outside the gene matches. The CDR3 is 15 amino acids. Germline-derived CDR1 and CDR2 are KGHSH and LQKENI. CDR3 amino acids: CASSPLGQANYGYTF. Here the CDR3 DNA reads TGTGCCAGCTCACCGTTGGGACAGGCTAACTATGGCTACACCTTC.

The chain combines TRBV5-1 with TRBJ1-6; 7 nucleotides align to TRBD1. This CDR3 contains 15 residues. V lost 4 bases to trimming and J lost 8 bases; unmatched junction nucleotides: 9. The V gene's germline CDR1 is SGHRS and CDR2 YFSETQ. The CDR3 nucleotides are TGCGCCAGCAGCAGGATACAGGGGCGGGATTCACCCCTCCACTTT. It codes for CASSRIQGRDSPLHF.

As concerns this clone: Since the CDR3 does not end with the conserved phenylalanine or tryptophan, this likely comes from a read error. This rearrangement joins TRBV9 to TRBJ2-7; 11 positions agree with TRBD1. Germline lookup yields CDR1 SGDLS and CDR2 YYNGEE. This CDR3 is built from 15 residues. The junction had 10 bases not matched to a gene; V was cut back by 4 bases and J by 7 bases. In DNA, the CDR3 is TGTGCCAGCAGCTTAGCCGGGACAGGGGGTTCGGAGCAGTACCTC. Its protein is CASSLAGTGGSEQYL.

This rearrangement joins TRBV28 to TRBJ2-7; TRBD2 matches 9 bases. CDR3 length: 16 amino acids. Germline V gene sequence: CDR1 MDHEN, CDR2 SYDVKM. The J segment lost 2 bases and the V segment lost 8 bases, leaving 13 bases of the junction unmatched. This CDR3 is CASQSTWTSATYEQYF. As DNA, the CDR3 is TGTGCCAGCCAATCTACCTGGACTAGCGCGACCTACGAGCAGTACTTC.

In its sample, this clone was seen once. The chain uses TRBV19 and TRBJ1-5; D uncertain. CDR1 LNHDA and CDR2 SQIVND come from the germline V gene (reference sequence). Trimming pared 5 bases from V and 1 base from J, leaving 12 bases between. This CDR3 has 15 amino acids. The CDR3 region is CASSLSTGSNQPQHF. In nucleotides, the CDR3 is TGTGCCAGTAGTCTCTCGACTGGAAGCAATCAGCCCCAGCATTTT.

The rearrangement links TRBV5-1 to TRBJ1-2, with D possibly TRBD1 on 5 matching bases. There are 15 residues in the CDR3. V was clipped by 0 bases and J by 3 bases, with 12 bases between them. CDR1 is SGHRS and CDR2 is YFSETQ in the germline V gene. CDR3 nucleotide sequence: TGCGCCAGCAGCTTGGAGGTAGGGGCTCACTATGGCTACACCTTC. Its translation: CASSLEVGAHYGYTF. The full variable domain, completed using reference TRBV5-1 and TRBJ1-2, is KAGVTQTPRYLIKTRGQQVTLSCSPISGHRSVSWYQQTPGQGLQFLFEYFSETQRNKGNFPGRFSGRQFSNSRSEMNVSTLELGDSALYLCASSLEVGAHYGYTFGSGTRLTVV.